Included here is one T cell receptor (beta chain) sequence, with context. The source of the sample is a study of blood T cell repertoires in COVID-19. The wider study: Acute-phase and convalescent COVID-19 samples originated in the United States, Italy and Spain. In each case, the material was cDNA or gDNA derived from T cells, B-cell-depleted T cells, or PBMCs.

Authors' analysis steps: Reference gene primers were amplified, and this amplification served to estimate nucleated cell counts. This table comes from immunoSEQ multiplex PCR, and its TCRdb copy is limited to in-frame clones, with some not included. V and J calls plus clone size are reproduced from that table; the DNA served to infer D and trimming. In the table there are 250,000 to 300,000 clones, roughly 84% of which are singletons. V was clipped by 7 bases and J by 5 bases; unmatched bases: 5. The CDR3 has 14 amino acids. CDR1 and CDR2 from the germline V gene are MNHEY and SVGAGI. The receptor was isolated from a man aged 55 to 70 with acute or convalescent COVID-19. Input material: peripheral blood. The chain couples TRBV6-5 to TRBJ2-1, with TRBD1 matching over 10 bases. The DNA of the CDR3 is TGTGCCAGCATCCGGGACAGGGGAAACAATGAGCAGTTCTTC. It yields the protein CASIRDRGNNEQFF.